The 26 T cell receptor beta chains below were found in one sample sequenced in a study of CD8+ T cells in alopecia areata. As the sequencing template, cDNA was produced by extracting RNA and reverse transcribing it. Only in-frame clones appear in the TCRdb table, and some are missing; sequencing was by immunoSEQ multiplex PCR. Of roughly 100,000 clones listed, around 59% are singletons. The sequenced sample was CD4+ T cells sorted from blood. These receptors were taken from a human donor in good health.

This rearrangement joins TRBV7-8 to TRBJ1-2; TRBD1 matches 9 bases. With 5 bases clipped from V and 1 base from J, the junction kept 5 bases outside the gene matches. Germline CDR1 and CDR2: SGHVS and FQNEAQ. The CDR3 is 15 amino acids. This CDR3 is CASSTGQGSNYGYTF. The CDR3 nucleotides read TGTGCCAGCAGCACCGGACAGGGGAGTAACTATGGCTACACCTTC.

V usage is TRBV14 and J usage is TRBJ2-5, with D uncertain. The CDR3 sequence is 12 residues long. Germline CDR1 is SGHDN and CDR2 is FVKESK. Trimming cost V 0 bases and J 5 bases, with 4 bases left between them. The CDR3 is CASSQERETQYF. In DNA form, the CDR3 reads TGTGCCAGCAGCCAAGAACGCGAGACCCAGTACTTC.

This chain links TRBV5-4 with TRBJ2-1, with 9 nucleotides matching TRBD1. Trimming at V came to 4 bases and at J to 3 bases, leaving 5 bases not matched to a gene. The CDR3 totals 15 residues. Germline assignment: CDR1 SGHNT and CDR2 YYREEE (reference sequence). CDR3 sequence (DNA): TGTGCCAGCAGCGGAGGACAGGGGAACTACAATGAGCAGTTCTTC. Translating it yields CASSGGQGNYNEQFF. The complete variable domain, with remaining parts taken from reference TRBV5-4 and TRBJ2-1, reads ETGVTQSPTHLIKTRGQQVTLRCSSQSGHNTVSWYQQALGQGPQFIFQYYREEENGRGNFPPRFSGLQFPNYSSELNVNALELDDSALYLCASSGGQGNYNEQFFGPGTRLTVL.

This clone has a handful of counts. The V gene is TRBV30, the J gene TRBJ2-7, with a possible D match to TRBD2 (6 bases). Deletions cut 3 bases from V and 2 bases from J, with 14 bases between. Germline V gene sequence: CDR1 GTSNPN, CDR2 SVGIG (reference sequence). The CDR3 covers 14 residues. The CDR3 DNA reads as TGTGCCTGGAGCGTTGGACGGAGGGCCTACGAGCAGTACTTC. Encoded protein: CAWSVGRRAYEQYF.

This chain links TRBV7-9 with TRBJ1-6; TRBD1 is a possible D gene (6 bases). V gave up 4 bases and J gave up 4 bases, with 8 bases separating them. Per the germline V gene, CDR1 is SEHNR and CDR2 is FQNEAQ (reference sequence). The CDR3 is made up of 14 amino acids. Written as DNA, the CDR3 is TGTGCCAGCAGCTCGGACAGATATAATTCACCCCTCCACTTT. Protein: CASSSDRYNSPLHF. The full variable domain, with the rest looked up from reference TRBV7-9 and TRBJ1-6, is DTGVSQNPRHKITKRGQNVTFRCDPISEHNRLYWYRQTLGQGPEFLTYFQNEAQLEKSRLLSDRFSAERPKGSFSTLEIQRTEQGDSAMYLCASSSDRYNSPLHFGNGTRLTVT.

This chain uses TRBV7-9 with TRBJ2-2, with no clear D. Germline V CDR1 and CDR2: SEHNR, FQNEAQ (reference sequence). The CDR3 has 11 amino acids. With 5 bases removed from V and 2 bases from J, the gap between germline ends came to 0 bases. The CDR3 is CASSNTGELFF. For the CDR3, the DNA is TGTGCCAGCAGCAACACCGGGGAGCTGTTTTTT.

The chain has TRBV28 and TRBJ1-5, with no clear D. V was clipped by 6 bases and J by 3 bases, with 15 bases between them. This CDR3 contains 15 residues. CDR1 and CDR2 from the germline V gene are MDHEN and SYDVKM. The CDR3 here is CASRPRGPDNQPQHF. The CDR3 nucleotides are TGTGCCAGCAGGCCCCGAGGGCCCGACAATCAGCCCCAGCATTTT.

The chain employs TRBV29-1 and TRBJ1-1; D may be TRBD1 (5 bases). This CDR3 has 10 amino acids. Germline-derived CDR1 and CDR2 are SQVTM and ANQGSEA. The V gene lost 4 bases and the J gene lost 7 bases, with 7 bases spanning the gap. The CDR3 coding sequence is TGCAGCGTTGGGGACGTTGAAGCTTTCTTT. It encodes CSVGDVEAFF.

This clone came up a few times. This chain uses TRBV5-6 with TRBJ1-3, with D maybe TRBD1 (6 bases). This CDR3 has 17 residues. The V end was cut by 0 bases, the J end by 8 bases, with 21 bases between. The V gene's germline CDR1 is SGHDT and CDR2 YYEEEE. CDR3 sequence (DNA): TGTGCCAGCAGCTTGGCCACGAGGGGTCAACAGGGAGACACCATATATTTT. Protein: CASSLATRGQQGDTIYF.

The J gene is TRBJ2-3, the V gene TRBV7-2; D gene ambiguous. CDR1 and CDR2 (germline): SGHTA, FQGNSA. V was shortened by 2 bases and J by 6 bases, with 3 bases between the two germline ends. The CDR3 contains 11 residues. CDR3 amino acids: CASSLTDTQYF. CDR3 coding DNA: TGTGCCAGCAGCTTAACCGATACGCAGTATTTT. Complete variable domain (other parts from reference TRBV7-2 and TRBJ2-3): GAGVSQSPSNKVTEKGKDVELRCDPISGHTALYWYRQSLGQGLEFLIYFQGNSAPDKSGLPSDRFSAERTGGSVSTLTIQRTQQEDSAVYLCASSLTDTQYFGPGTRLTVL.

This clone came up a few times. The genes are TRBV29-1 and TRBJ2-1; 8 nucleotides agree with TRBD2. The CDR3 is made up of 14 amino acids. The junction had 3 bases not matched to a gene; V was cut back by 5 bases and J by 0 bases. CDR1 is SQVTM and CDR2 is ANQGSEA in the germline V gene. The CDR3 DNA follows: TGCAGCGTTCAGGGGACTAGCTCCTACAATGAGCAGTTCTTC. This encodes CSVQGTSSYNEQFF.

V and J are TRBV4-1 and TRBJ2-1, with 9 bases aligning to TRBD1. This CDR3 has 19 residues. Trimming at V came to 0 bases and at J to 9 bases, leaving 18 bases not matched to a gene. Germline V gives CDR1 MGHRA, CDR2 YSYEKL. The CDR3 spells CASSQDPLRGTGYMGEQFF. In DNA, the CDR3 is TGCGCCAGCAGCCAAGATCCTTTAAGGGGGACAGGGTATATGGGTGAGCAGTTCTTC.

The rearrangement links TRBV28 to TRBJ2-7; perhaps TRBD1 as D (7 bases). Deletions cut 2 bases from V and 5 bases from J, with 16 bases between. CDR1 MDHEN and CDR2 SYDVKM come from the germline V gene. The CDR3 is 15 amino acids. CDR3 nucleotide sequence: TGTGCCAGCAGTTTAGCCAGGGCAGGGGGGAACGAGCAGTACTTC. Protein: CASSLARAGGNEQYF.

This clone occurred a few times. This chain uses TRBV5-1 with TRBJ2-7; 7 bases are shared with TRBD1. The CDR3 extends over 18 amino acids. J lost 4 bases, V lost 0 bases, and 16 bases had no gene match. The germline V gene encodes CDR1 SGHRS and CDR2 YFSETQ. CDR3 coding DNA: TGCGCCAGCAGCTTGGAGCCCTTAGTGGGGACAGTATCGTACGAGCAGTACTTC. It yields the protein CASSLEPLVGTVSYEQYF. Combining the CDR3 with reference TRBV5-1 and TRBJ2-7 gives the whole variable domain KAGVTQTPRYLIKTRGQQVTLSCSPISGHRSVSWYQQTPGQGLQFLFEYFSETQRNKGNFPGRFSGRQFSNSRSEMNVSTLELGDSALYLCASSLEPLVGTVSYEQYFGPGTRLTVT.

V is TRBV30 and J is TRBJ2-5, with 10 bases matching TRBD2. The CDR3 extends over 16 amino acids. V shed 0 bases and J 6 bases; nucleotides not matched to a gene: 10. Germline-derived CDR1 and CDR2 are GTSNPN and SVGIG (reference sequence). The CDR3 loop is CAWSVQGLARAKTQYF. CDR3 bases: TGTGCCTGGAGTGTACAGGGACTAGCGAGGGCAAAGACCCAGTACTTC.

This clone showed up just a few times. The rearrangement joins TRBV30 to TRBJ1-2; no clear D. This CDR3 has 11 residues. CDR1 is GTSNPN and CDR2 is SVGIG in the germline V gene (reference sequence). Trimming removed 4 bases at V and 2 bases at J, with 5 bases between. CDR3 coding DNA: TGTGCCTGGACTATGAACTATGGCTACACCTTC. Amino acids: CAWTMNYGYTF.

This clone was observed at least ten times. J is TRBJ2-3 and V is TRBV10-3; D tentatively fits TRBD1 or TRBD2 (5 bases each). Per germline, CDR1 ENHRY and CDR2 SYGVKD. Trimming left V 1 base short and J 4 bases short, with 9 bases between. The CDR3 is 14 residues long. The CDR3 sequence: CAISEWGTPDTQYF. The CDR3 coding sequence is TGTGCCATCAGTGAGTGGGGGACCCCAGATACGCAGTATTTT.

The rearrangement links TRBV4-2 to TRBJ2-2; possible D gene TRBD2, 6 bases. The CDR3 runs 13 residues. The V and J ends lost 4 bases and 3 bases respectively, with 6 bases between them. Germline lookup yields CDR1 LGHNA and CDR2 YNFKEQ. CDR3 loop: CASSRGDTGELFF. The CDR3 region has the DNA TGTGCCAGCAGCCGGGGGGACACCGGGGAGCTGTTTTTT.

The J gene is TRBJ1-1, the V gene TRBV29-1, with 7 bases lining up with TRBD1. Germline values: CDR1 SQVTM, CDR2 ANQGSEA. This CDR3 spans 12 amino acids. J lost 3 bases, V lost 7 bases, and 5 bases had no gene match. CDR3 coding DNA: TGCAGCGCTCACAGGGGTGACACTGAAGCTTTCTTT. Its protein product is CSAHRGDTEAFF.

The chain has TRBV29-1 and TRBJ2-1, with 7 bases that match TRBD2. The CDR3 extends over 12 amino acids. Germline values: CDR1 SQVTM, CDR2 ANQGSEA. Losses at the gene ends were 4 bases for V and 6 bases for J; bases not matched to a gene: 3. This CDR3 is CSVAAGSNEQFF. In DNA form, the CDR3 reads TGCAGCGTTGCAGCGGGGAGCAATGAGCAGTTCTTC.

This sequence joins TRBV28 and TRBJ1-5; D is possibly TRBD1 (6 bases). Germline CDR1 is MDHEN and CDR2 is SYDVKM. Trimming cost V 7 bases and J 3 bases, with 13 bases left between them. There are 14 residues in the CDR3. The CDR3 DNA is TGTGCCAGCAAAGGGGGGGCCATCAATCAGCCCCAGCATTTT. It specifies CASKGGAINQPQHF. Drawing the rest from reference TRBV28 and TRBJ1-5, the complete variable domain is DVKVTQSSRYLVKRTGEKVFLECVQDMDHENMFWYRQDPGLGLRLIYFSYDVKMKEKGDIPEGYSVSREKKERFSLILESASTNQTSMYLCASKGGAINQPQHFGDGTRLSIL.

V usage is TRBV4-1 and J usage is TRBJ2-4; D is perhaps TRBD1 or TRBD2 (5 bases each). The CDR3 length is 18 residues. Germline V gene data show CDR1 as MGHRA and CDR2 as YSYEKL. V was pared by 0 bases and J by 0 bases, with 15 bases between. This CDR3 reads CASSQDRGTMLAKNIQYF. In DNA, the CDR3 is TGCGCCAGCAGCCAAGATAGAGGGACCATGTTAGCCAAAAACATTCAGTACTTC.

V is TRBV7-2 and J is TRBJ2-7; perhaps TRBD2 as D (6 bases). Between the trimmed V and J ends, which lost 1 base and 1 base, there was a span of 8 bases. Germline V lookup: CDR1 SGHTA, CDR2 FQGNSA. The CDR3 sequence is 14 residues long. This CDR3 is CASSLGRESYEQYF. CDR3 nucleotide sequence: TGTGCCAGCAGCTTAGGTCGGGAGTCCTACGAGCAGTACTTC.

The rearrangement joins TRBV7-2 to TRBJ2-1, with unresolved D. The CDR3 runs to 14 residues. Germline assignment: CDR1 SGHTA and CDR2 FQGNSA. V was trimmed by 5 bases and J by 8 bases, leaving 16 bases between them. The DNA of the CDR3 is TGTGCCAGCAGCCTTACAAAGGGTTTCGATGAGCAGTTCTTC. It yields the protein CASSLTKGFDEQFF.

This chain uses TRBV5-1 with TRBJ1-1; tentative D call: TRBD1 (6 bases). Germline lookup yields CDR1 SGHRS and CDR2 YFSETQ. The CDR3 runs 15 residues. The V end was cut by 2 bases, the J end by 7 bases, with 18 bases between. CDR3 protein: CASSLDPGQSYEAFF. CDR3 coding DNA: TGCGCCAGCAGCTTAGACCCTGGACAGAGCTATGAAGCTTTCTTT.

This clone was seen more than once but under ten times. This chain links TRBV7-9 with TRBJ2-5; 9 nucleotides line up with TRBD2. The CDR3 has 16 amino acids. Germline V gives CDR1 SEHNR, CDR2 FQNEAQ (reference sequence). After removal of 5 bases from V and 4 bases from J, the junction contained 11 bases not matched to a gene. CDR3 residues: CASSRYTATSGETQYF. The CDR3 DNA is TGTGCCAGCAGCCGATACACCGCGACTAGCGGAGAGACCCAGTACTTC.